This TCR beta chain was observed in a study of human T cells and chemical hapten exposure. Each CDR3 protein is one row after TCRdb ran MiXCR on the RACE reads. Of fewer than 500,000 distinct CDR3 sequences listed, 4.8% are singletons. V was cut by 2 bases and J by 8 bases, with 12 bases left in between. Germline CDR1 is MDHEN and CDR2 is SYDVKM. This CDR3 comprises 13 residues. Noted time point: patch test 1, 2 weeks after DPC sensitization. The treatment denotes: therapeutic diphenylcyclopropenone sensitization with weekly scalp DPC. Donors were 18 to 70-year-old alopecia patients suitable for DPC. Points from the study as a whole: The number of TCRs above 1 in 1000 frequency did not change after DPC sensitization.

This clonotype appeared many times. Its target is not known. This specimen consisted of whole blood, obtained in connection with sensitization to the hapten diphenylcyclopropenone (DPC). The gene calls are TRBV28 and TRBJ1-1; D uncertain. The clonotype comes from a woman aged 45-65 years with alopecia areata. Some clones in this sample may be carry-over from other donors' samples. The CDR3 spells CASSLGVGKEAFF. In nucleotides, the CDR3 is TGTGCCAGCAGTTTAGGTGTAGGGAAAGAAGCTTTCTTT.